This TCR beta chain came from a study of CD8+ T cells in alopecia areata. The germline V gene has CDR1 SGHTA and CDR2 FQGNSA. CDR3 size: 16 residues. The J segment lost 5 bases and the V segment lost 4 bases, leaving 8 bases of the junction unmatched. Extraction and reverse transcription of RNA yielded cDNA as the sequencing template. Assay: immunoSEQ multiplex PCR; the TCRdb copy retains only in-frame clones and omits some. The table includes around 150,000 clones, roughly 50% detected once. V and J are TRBV7-2 and TRBJ2-3, with 11 bases identical to TRBD2. The sequenced sample was CD4+ T cells sorted from blood. The source of this sequence is a human donor in good health. CDR3 sequence reads: CASSSPGTSGIDTQYF. For the CDR3, the DNA is TGTGCCAGCAGCTCACCCGGGACTAGCGGCATAGATACGCAGTATTTT.